Following are 24 T cell receptor beta chains from one sample sequenced in a study of T-cell reconstitution after alpha-beta-depleted transplantation in children. Unique molecular identifiers were incorporated during preparation of the TCRbeta library. MiXCR was run by TCRdb on the PCR reads, yielding one entry per CDR3 protein. The table records roughly 90,000 distinct CDR3 sequences, less than 15% of them present only once. Specimen: PBMCs from the stem cell graft donor, collected from the stem cell graft. The receptors were gathered from a human donor who donated a stem cell graft to a child with inherited bone marrow failure.

The chain carries TRBV27 and TRBJ2-2; 8 nucleotides align to TRBD1. The germline CDR1 and CDR2 sequences are MNHEY and SMNVEV (reference sequence). Germline trimming cut 5 bases from V and 4 bases from J; bases unmatched to any gene: 15. The CDR3 length is 18 residues. The CDR3 here is CASSPGDRSRRATGELFF. In nucleotides, the CDR3 is TGTGCCAGCAGTCCCGGGGACAGGTCGAGGAGAGCCACCGGGGAGCTGTTTTTT.

This clonotype was seen only a few times. The rearrangement links TRBV7-6 to TRBJ2-5, with D possibly matching TRBD1 (5 bases). The CDR3 is 15 residues long. Germline CDR1 is SGHVS and CDR2 is FNYEAQ. V shed 3 bases and J shed 5 bases, with 16 bases lying between them. CDR3 amino acids: CASSLQGARVETQYF. The CDR3 DNA follows: TGTGCCAGCAGCTTGCAAGGGGCAAGAGTTGAGACCCAGTACTTC.

This clonotype appeared many times. The V gene is TRBV6-6, the J gene TRBJ2-7; maybe TRBD2 (5 bases). Trimming removed 6 bases from V and 2 bases from J, with 11 bases in between. Germline V gives CDR1 MNHNY, CDR2 SVGAGI (reference sequence). The CDR3 runs to 13 residues. The CDR3 spells CASSSPGAYEQYF. Here the CDR3 DNA reads TGTGCCAGCAGCTCCCCCGGGGCCTACGAGCAGTACTTC.

This clonotype occurred many times. The chain carries TRBV11-2 and TRBJ1-1, with no clear D. The CDR3 sequence is 11 residues long. Germline V lookup: CDR1 SGHAT, CDR2 FQNNGV. V was shortened by 1 base and J by 10 bases, with 7 bases between the two germline ends. This CDR3 is CASSLGGVAFF. Written as DNA, the CDR3 is TGTGCCAGCAGCTTAGGAGGTGTAGCTTTCTTT. Combining the CDR3 with reference TRBV11-2 and TRBJ1-1 gives the whole variable domain EAGVAQSPRYKIIEKRQSVAFWCNPISGHATLYWYQQILGQGPKLLIQFQNNGVVDDSQLPKDRFSAERLKGVDSTLKIQPAKLEDSAVYLCASSLGGVAFFGQGTRLTVV.

The table lists this clonotype with many counts. This chain connects TRBV5-1 to TRBJ1-6, with 7 bases identical to TRBD1. This CDR3 region has 17 residues. The V gene end was trimmed by 2 bases and the J gene end by 7 bases; junction bases not matched to a gene: 12. Germline CDR1 is SGHRS and CDR2 is YFSETQ. CDR3 region: CASSFLGQRDGNSPLHF. In DNA, the CDR3 is TGCGCCAGCAGCTTTTTGGGACAGCGTGACGGGAATTCACCCCTCCACTTT.

This clonotype has a count of ten or more. This rearrangement joins TRBV5-1 to TRBJ2-2; TRBD2 matches at 10 bases. Germline values: CDR1 SGHRS, CDR2 YFSETQ. The CDR3 extends over 18 amino acids. V lost 2 bases, J lost 3 bases, and 10 bases stayed unmatched. DNA for the CDR3: TGCGCCAGCAGCTTCTACGGGACTAGCGATGGGTACACCGGGGAGCTGTTTTTT. It specifies CASSFYGTSDGYTGELFF.

This clonotype was seen at least ten times. The chain combines TRBV20-1 with TRBJ2-7; 15 nucleotides line up with TRBD2. Germline-derived CDR1 and CDR2 are DFQATT and SNEGSKA (reference sequence). Trimming at V came to 3 bases and at J to 6 bases, leaving 6 bases not matched to a gene. CDR3 size: 15 residues. CDR3 nucleotide sequence: TGCAGTGCTAGGGCAGGGACTAGCGGGAGGCTCGAGCAGTACTTC. It encodes CSARAGTSGRLEQYF.

Many counts were recorded for this clonotype. The V and J genes are TRBV5-5 and TRBJ2-2, with D hard to call. The V and J ends lost 5 bases and 9 bases respectively, with 11 bases between them. CDR1 is SGHKS, CDR2 YYEKEE, per germline (reference sequence). CDR3 length: 12 residues. This CDR3 is CASRGIGRELFF. CDR3 sequence (DNA): TGTGCCAGCAGAGGAATAGGGAGGGAGCTGTTTTTT.

This clonotype was detected a few times. This chain joins TRBV2 and TRBJ1-1; a possible D gene is TRBD1 (5 bases). V was clipped by 10 bases and J by 4 bases, with 16 bases between them. Germline CDR1 SNHLY, CDR2 FYNNEI. The CDR3 consists of 13 residues. The chain's CDR3 is CAIKGLMGTEAFF. The CDR3, as DNA: TGTGCCATTAAGGGGCTCATGGGCACTGAAGCTTTCTTT. Combining the CDR3 with reference TRBV2 and TRBJ1-1 gives the whole variable domain EPEVTQTPSHQVTQMGQEVILRCVPISNHLYFYWYRQILGQKVEFLVSFYNNEISEKSEIFDDQFSVERPDGSNFTLKIRSTKLEDSAMYFCAIKGLMGTEAFFGQGTRLTVV.

The genes are TRBV5-4 and TRBJ2-1; TRBD2 aligns across 13 bases. The CDR3 runs 16 residues. Trimming took 2 bases from V and 9 from J; bases not matched to a gene: 8. Germline CDR1 SGHNT, CDR2 YYREEE (reference sequence). The CDR3 sequence: CASSFGTSGNRGEQFF. The CDR3 DNA sequence: TGTGCCAGCAGCTTTGGGACTAGCGGGAATAGGGGTGAGCAGTTCTTC.

V gene TRBV6-1 combines with J gene TRBJ1-2; D possibly corresponds to TRBD1 (5 bases). Germline V CDR1 and CDR2: MNHNS, SASEGT. The V end was cut by 6 bases, the J end by 0 bases, with 20 bases between. The CDR3 contains 17 residues. Here the CDR3 DNA reads TGTGCCAGCAGCCTAATTTCCGGGACTCTAACTAACTATGGCTACACCTTC. This sequence encodes CASSLISGTLTNYGYTF.

This clonotype was found many times. J is TRBJ1-2 and V is TRBV6-1; the D is unclear. CDR3 length equals 14 residues. Per germline, CDR1 MNHNS and CDR2 SASEGT. V was cut by 6 bases and J by 2 bases, with 13 bases left in between. DNA for the CDR3: TGTGCCAGCAGCCCCCGGGTTCCCAACTATGGCTACACCTTC. It codes for CASSPRVPNYGYTF.

The sample holds many counts of this clonotype. The V call is TRBV7-2, the J call TRBJ1-5; D not resolved. In germline, CDR1 is SGHTA, CDR2 FQGNSA. V gave up 2 bases and J gave up 1 base, with 9 bases separating them. This CDR3 is 15 amino acids long. CDR3 nucleotide sequence: TGTGCCAGCAGCTTATTCGCTGACAGCAATCAGCCCCAGCATTTT. It yields the protein CASSLFADSNQPQHF.

CDR3 in amino acids: CAMSSDRVPAGEQFF. The DNA of the CDR3 is TGTGCCATGAGTTCCGACAGGGTCCCAGCCGGGGAGCAGTTCTTC. This chain links TRBV10-3 with TRBJ2-1; 7 bases are a match to TRBD1. Germline CDR1 and CDR2: ENHRY and SYGVKD. V trimming: 9 bases; J trimming: 10 bases; junction bases outside the gene matches: 18. The CDR3 is 15 residues long.

The chain combines TRBV20-1 with TRBJ2-5; 11 positions match TRBD1. This CDR3 comprises 14 residues. CDR1 DFQATT and CDR2 SNEGSKA come from the germline V gene (reference sequence). V shed 3 bases, J shed 5 bases, and the junction held 5 bases outside the gene matches. The CDR3 DNA sequence: TGCAGTGCTAGCGGACAGGGGGCGATGGAGACCCAGTACTTC. Protein: CSASGQGAMETQYF.

This clonotype has at least ten counts. This sequence joins TRBV6-5 and TRBJ1-1; the match to TRBD1 covers 7 bases. CDR1 MNHEY and CDR2 SVGAGI come from the germline V gene. The V and J ends lost 4 bases and 4 bases, in that order; junction bases with no gene match: 12. The CDR3 runs 16 residues. As DNA, the CDR3 is TGTGCCAGCAGTTCCTTAACGACAGGGTTCTCCACTGAAGCTTTCTTT. This gives the protein CASSSLTTGFSTEAFF.

The gene calls are TRBV19 and TRBJ2-1, with 9 bases aligning to TRBD2. The CDR3 is 14 amino acids. Germline V gene sequence: CDR1 LNHDA, CDR2 SQIVND (reference sequence). V was pared by 1 base and J by 15 bases, with 10 bases of the junction left unmatched. CDR3 nucleotide sequence: TGTGCCAGTAGTATAGGTGGTAGCGGGAGAGTTTGGTTCTTC. It is translated as CASSIGGSGRVWFF.

At least ten counts were recorded for this clonotype. The chain is built from TRBV5-1 and TRBJ2-7; D gene uncertain. The length of the CDR3 is 14 residues. Germline V lookup: CDR1 SGHRS, CDR2 YFSETQ. Trimming left V 0 bases short and J 2 bases short, with 9 bases between. This CDR3 is CASSLDSLAYEQYF. In DNA form, the CDR3 reads TGCGCCAGCAGCTTGGACAGCCTCGCCTACGAGCAGTACTTC.

This clonotype was detected ten times or more. The rearrangement links TRBV12-3 or TRBV12-4 to TRBJ2-3; 7 nucleotides match TRBD1. The CDR3 is made up of 15 amino acids. J lost 5 bases, V lost 4 bases, and 9 bases had no gene match. For the CDR3, the DNA is TGTGCCAGCAGTTCCGACAGGGCGGTCGGAGATACGCAGTATTTT. It yields the protein CASSSDRAVGDTQYF.

Ten or more counts support this clonotype. This sequence joins TRBV6-2 or TRBV6-3 and TRBJ2-7, with 12 bases aligning to TRBD2. CDR3 length: 16 residues. The germline gives CDR1 MNHEY, CDR2 SVGEGT. Losses at the gene ends were 0 bases for V and 6 bases for J; bases not matched to a gene: 6. This CDR3 is CASSYSGLAGTSEQYF. CDR3 DNA sequence: TGTGCCAGCAGTTACTCTGGACTAGCGGGGACGAGCGAGCAGTACTTC.

This clonotype has a count of ten or more. V is TRBV20-1 and J is TRBJ2-4; the match to TRBD1 covers 7 bases. The CDR3 sequence is 13 residues long. Per germline, CDR1 DFQATT and CDR2 SNEGSKA (reference sequence). The J segment lost 7 bases and the V segment lost 2 bases, leaving 5 bases of the junction unmatched. The CDR3 DNA reads as TGCAGTGCTAGAAATAGCAGGGGGAACATTCAGTACTTC. It encodes CSARNSRGNIQYF.

This rearrangement joins TRBV5-5 to TRBJ1-4; TRBD1 aligns across 7 bases. The CDR3 loop spans 15 amino acids. The germline gives CDR1 SGHKS, CDR2 YYEKEE (reference sequence). V lost 3 bases, J lost 5 bases, and 7 bases stayed unmatched. The CDR3 loop reads CASSWRGGLNEKLFF. In nucleotides, the CDR3 is TGTGCCAGCAGCTGGAGAGGGGGCTTAAATGAAAAACTGTTTTTT.

This clonotype was seen ten or more times. The chain recombines TRBV29-1 with TRBJ1-1, with D unresolved. The ends were cut back, 7 bases at V and 4 bases at J, with 16 bases in the middle. The CDR3 covers 13 residues. Germline values: CDR1 SQVTM, CDR2 ANQGSEA. CDR3 loop: CSALSSGGTEAFF. As DNA, the CDR3 is TGCAGCGCCCTATCCTCGGGCGGCACTGAAGCTTTCTTT.

This clonotype was counted at least ten times. The rearrangement joins TRBV20-1 to TRBJ2-7; TRBD2 matches 8 bases. V was clipped by 5 bases and J by 5 bases; unmatched bases: 8. Germline CDR1 is DFQATT and CDR2 is SNEGSKA (reference sequence). The CDR3 loop spans 13 amino acids. CDR3 DNA: TGCAGTGCTCCCCGGGAGGGCCTGGACGAGCAGTACTTC. Residues: CSAPREGLDEQYF.